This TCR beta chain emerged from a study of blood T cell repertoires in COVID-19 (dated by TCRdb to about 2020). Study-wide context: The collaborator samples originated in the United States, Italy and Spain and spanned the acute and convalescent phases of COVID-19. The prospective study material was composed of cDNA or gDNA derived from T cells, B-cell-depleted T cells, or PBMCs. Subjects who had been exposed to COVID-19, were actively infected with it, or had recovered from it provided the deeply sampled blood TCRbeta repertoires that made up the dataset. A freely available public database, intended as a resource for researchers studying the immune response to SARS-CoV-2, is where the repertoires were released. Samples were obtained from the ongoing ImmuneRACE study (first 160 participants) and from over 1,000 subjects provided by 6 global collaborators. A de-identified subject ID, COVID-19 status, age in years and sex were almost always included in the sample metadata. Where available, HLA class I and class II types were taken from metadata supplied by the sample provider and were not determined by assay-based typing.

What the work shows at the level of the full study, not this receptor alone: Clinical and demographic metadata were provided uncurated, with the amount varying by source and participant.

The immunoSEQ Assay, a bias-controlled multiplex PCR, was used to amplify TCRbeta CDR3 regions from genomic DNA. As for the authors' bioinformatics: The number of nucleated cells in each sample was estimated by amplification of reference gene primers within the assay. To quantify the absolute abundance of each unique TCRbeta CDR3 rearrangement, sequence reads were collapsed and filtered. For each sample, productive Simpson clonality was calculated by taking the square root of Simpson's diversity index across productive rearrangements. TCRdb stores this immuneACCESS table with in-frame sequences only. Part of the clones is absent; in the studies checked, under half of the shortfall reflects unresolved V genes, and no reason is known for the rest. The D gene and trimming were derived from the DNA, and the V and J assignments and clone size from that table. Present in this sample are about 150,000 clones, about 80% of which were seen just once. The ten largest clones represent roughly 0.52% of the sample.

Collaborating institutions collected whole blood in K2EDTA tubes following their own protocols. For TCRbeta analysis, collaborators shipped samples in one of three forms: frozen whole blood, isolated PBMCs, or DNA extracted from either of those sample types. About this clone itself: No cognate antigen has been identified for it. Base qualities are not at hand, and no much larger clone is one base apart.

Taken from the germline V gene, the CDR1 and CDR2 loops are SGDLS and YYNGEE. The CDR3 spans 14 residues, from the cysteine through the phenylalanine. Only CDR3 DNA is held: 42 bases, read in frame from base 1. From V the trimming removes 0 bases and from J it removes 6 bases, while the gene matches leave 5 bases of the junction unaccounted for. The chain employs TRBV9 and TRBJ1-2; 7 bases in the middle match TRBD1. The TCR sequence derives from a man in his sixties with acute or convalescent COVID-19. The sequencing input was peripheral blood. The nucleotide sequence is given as TGTGCCAGCAGCGTAGGAGGGGGCAGGAATGGCTACACCTTC. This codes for CASSVGGGRNGYTF.